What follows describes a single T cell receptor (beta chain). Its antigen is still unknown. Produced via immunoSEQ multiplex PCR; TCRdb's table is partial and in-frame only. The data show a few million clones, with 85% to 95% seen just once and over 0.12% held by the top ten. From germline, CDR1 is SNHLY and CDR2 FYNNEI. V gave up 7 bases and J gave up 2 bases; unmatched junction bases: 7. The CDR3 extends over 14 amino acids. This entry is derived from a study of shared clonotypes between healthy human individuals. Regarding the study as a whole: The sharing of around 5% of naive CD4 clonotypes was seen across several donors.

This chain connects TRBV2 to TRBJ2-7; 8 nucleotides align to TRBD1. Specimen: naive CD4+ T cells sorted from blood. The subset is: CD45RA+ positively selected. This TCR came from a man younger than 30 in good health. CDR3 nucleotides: TGTGCCAGCATCCCCCAGGGGGCGGCCTACGAGCAGTACTTC. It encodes CASIPQGAAYEQYF.